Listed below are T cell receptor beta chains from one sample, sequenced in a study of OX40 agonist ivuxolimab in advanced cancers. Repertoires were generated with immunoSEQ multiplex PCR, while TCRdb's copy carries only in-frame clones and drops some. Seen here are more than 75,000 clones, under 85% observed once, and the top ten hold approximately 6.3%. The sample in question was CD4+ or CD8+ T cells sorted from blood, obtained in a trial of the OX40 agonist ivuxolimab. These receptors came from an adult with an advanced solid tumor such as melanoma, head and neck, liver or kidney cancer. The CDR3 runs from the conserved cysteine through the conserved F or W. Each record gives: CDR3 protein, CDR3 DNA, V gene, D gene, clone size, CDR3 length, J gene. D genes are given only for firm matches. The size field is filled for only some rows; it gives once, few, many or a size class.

cdr3_aa: CASSDGRVAGYTF; cdr3_nt: TGTGCCAGCAGTGATGGTAGGGTGGCCGGCTACACCTTC; v_call: TRBV6-1; d_call: NA; clone_size: NA; cdr3_length: 13; j_call: TRBJ1-2
cdr3_aa: CASSQDESLGYNEQFF; cdr3_nt: TGCGCCAGCAGCCAAGACGAGTCCTTAGGCTACAATGAGCAGTTCTTC; v_call: TRBV4-3; d_call: NA; clone_size: NA; cdr3_length: 16; j_call: TRBJ2-1
cdr3_aa: CASSPIVSRHNEQFF; cdr3_nt: TGTGCCAGCAGCCCCATAGTGTCTAGACACAATGAGCAGTTCTTC; v_call: TRBV7-2; d_call: NA; clone_size: once; cdr3_length: 15; j_call: TRBJ2-1
cdr3_aa: CASSLRLAGPYEQYF; cdr3_nt: TGTGCCAGCAGCCTCCGGCTAGCGGGACCCTACGAGCAGTACTTC; v_call: TRBV7-2; d_call: TRBD2; clone_size: NA; cdr3_length: 15; j_call: TRBJ2-7
cdr3_aa: CAWSSGRAGYGYTF; cdr3_nt: TGTGCCTGGAGCTCTGGACGGGCGGGCTATGGCTACACCTTC; v_call: TRBV30; d_call: NA; clone_size: NA; cdr3_length: 14; j_call: TRBJ1-2
cdr3_aa: CASSLLENPPFTF; cdr3_nt: TGTGCCAGCAGCTTGTTGGAAAACCCACCGTTCACCTTC; v_call: TRBV7-9; d_call: NA; clone_size: NA; cdr3_length: 13; j_call: TRBJ1-2
cdr3_aa: CASSIRGPAGELFF; cdr3_nt: TGTGCCAGTAGTATAAGGGGTCCCGCCGGGGAGCTGTTTTTT; v_call: TRBV19; d_call: NA; clone_size: NA; cdr3_length: 14; j_call: TRBJ2-2
cdr3_aa: CASSVSDDTEAFF; cdr3_nt: TGTGCCAGCAGCGTATCGGATGACACTGAAGCTTTCTTT; v_call: TRBV9; d_call: NA; clone_size: few; cdr3_length: 13; j_call: TRBJ1-1
cdr3_aa: CASSQTSGRASTDTQYF; cdr3_nt: TGCGCCAGCAGCCAAACTAGCGGGAGGGCCAGTACAGATACGCAGTATTTT; v_call: TRBV4-1; d_call: TRBD2; clone_size: NA; cdr3_length: 17; j_call: TRBJ2-3
cdr3_aa: CASSQGAANTEAFF; cdr3_nt: TGCGCCAGCAGCCAAGGAGCGGCGAACACTGAAGCTTTCTTT; v_call: TRBV4-1; d_call: NA; clone_size: NA; cdr3_length: 14; j_call: TRBJ1-1
cdr3_aa: CATSRGRGLNSPLHF; cdr3_nt: TGTGCCACCAGCAGAGGCAGGGGGCTAAATTCACCCCTCCACTTT; v_call: TRBV15; d_call: TRBD1; clone_size: NA; cdr3_length: 15; j_call: TRBJ1-6
cdr3_aa: CASSQTHSGNTIYF; cdr3_nt: TGTGCCAGCAGCCAGACACATTCTGGAAACACCATATATTTT; v_call: TRBV6-1; d_call: NA; clone_size: NA; cdr3_length: 14; j_call: TRBJ1-3
cdr3_aa: CASSPPLAGGVQYF; cdr3_nt: TGTGCCAGCAGCCCCCCGTTAGCGGGGGGGGTTCAGTACTTC; v_call: TRBV7-2; d_call: TRBD2; clone_size: once; cdr3_length: 14; j_call: TRBJ2-4
cdr3_aa: CASSEATGRGQPQHF; cdr3_nt: TGTGCCAGCAGTGAAGCGACAGGGAGAGGCCAGCCCCAGCATTTT; v_call: TRBV6-1; d_call: TRBD1; clone_size: NA; cdr3_length: 15; j_call: TRBJ1-5
cdr3_aa: CASSPGAGNQPQHF; cdr3_nt: TGCGCCAGCAGTCCAGGGGCCGGCAATCAGCCCCAGCATTTT; v_call: TRBV5-1; d_call: NA; clone_size: NA; cdr3_length: 14; j_call: TRBJ1-5
cdr3_aa: CASSRPGLYEQYF; cdr3_nt: TGTGCCAGCAGTCGTCCGGGGCTCTACGAGCAGTACTTC; v_call: TRBV6-5; d_call: NA; clone_size: NA; cdr3_length: 13; j_call: TRBJ2-7
cdr3_aa: CASSISTGVSYGYTF; cdr3_nt: TGTGCCAGTAGTATTTCGACAGGGGTCAGCTATGGCTACACCTTC; v_call: TRBV19; d_call: TRBD1; clone_size: NA; cdr3_length: 15; j_call: TRBJ1-2
cdr3_aa: CASSLGGLGEKLFF; cdr3_nt: TGCGCCAGCAGCTTGGGGGGATTGGGAGAAAAACTGTTTTTT; v_call: TRBV5-1; d_call: NA; clone_size: once; cdr3_length: 14; j_call: TRBJ1-4
cdr3_aa: CATSRDSFLTDSGVNEKLFF; cdr3_nt: TGTGCCACCAGCAGAGATTCTTTTCTAACGGATTCGGGGGTAAATGAAAAACTGTTTTTT; v_call: TRBV15; d_call: NA; clone_size: NA; cdr3_length: 20; j_call: TRBJ1-4
cdr3_aa: CASSQPIGTSEDSSTDTQYF; cdr3_nt: TGTGCCAGCAGCCAACCGATCGGGACTAGCGAGGACTCTAGCACAGATACGCAGTATTTT; v_call: TRBV4-2; d_call: TRBD2; clone_size: NA; cdr3_length: 20; j_call: TRBJ2-3
cdr3_aa: CASSLWGYPGEQFF; cdr3_nt: TGTGCCAGCTCCCTTTGGGGGTATCCGGGAGAGCAGTTCTTC; v_call: TRBV18; d_call: NA; clone_size: NA; cdr3_length: 14; j_call: TRBJ2-1
cdr3_aa: CASTLRRTSSGNTIYF; cdr3_nt: TGTGCCAGCACCCTACGCCGGACCAGCTCTGGAAACACCATATATTTT; v_call: TRBV11-2; d_call: NA; clone_size: NA; cdr3_length: 16; j_call: TRBJ1-3
cdr3_aa: CASSPRDKGYEQYF; cdr3_nt: TGTGCCAGCTCACCACGGGACAAAGGTTACGAGCAGTACTTC; v_call: TRBV18; d_call: NA; clone_size: once; cdr3_length: 14; j_call: TRBJ2-7
cdr3_aa: CASSEKGAQPQHF; cdr3_nt: TGTGCCAGCAGTGAAAAAGGGGCCCAGCCCCAGCATTTT; v_call: TRBV6-1; d_call: NA; clone_size: NA; cdr3_length: 13; j_call: TRBJ1-5
cdr3_aa: CASSLVGSAEQFF; cdr3_nt: TGTGCCAGCAGCTTAGTGGGGTCGGCGGAGCAGTTCTTC; v_call: TRBV7-2; d_call: NA; clone_size: NA; cdr3_length: 13; j_call: TRBJ2-1
cdr3_aa: CASSHGDSSNQPQHF; cdr3_nt: TGTGCCAGCAGCCATGGGGACAGTTCCAATCAGCCCCAGCATTTT; v_call: TRBV9; d_call: TRBD1; clone_size: NA; cdr3_length: 15; j_call: TRBJ1-5
cdr3_aa: CASSLAQGTANEAFF; cdr3_nt: TGTGCCAGCAGCTTAGCGCAAGGGACAGCGAATGAAGCTTTCTTT; v_call: TRBV7-9; d_call: TRBD1; clone_size: NA; cdr3_length: 15; j_call: TRBJ1-1
cdr3_aa: CAWRGDRGNTGELFF; cdr3_nt: TGTGCCTGGAGGGGGGACAGGGGGAACACCGGGGAGCTGTTTTTT; v_call: TRBV30; d_call: TRBD1; clone_size: NA; cdr3_length: 15; j_call: TRBJ2-2
cdr3_aa: CASSPSLAGSYNEQFF; cdr3_nt: TGTGCCAGCTCACCATCTCTAGCGGGTTCCTACAATGAGCAGTTCTTC; v_call: TRBV18; d_call: TRBD2; clone_size: NA; cdr3_length: 16; j_call: TRBJ2-1
cdr3_aa: CASSPNPRETQYF; cdr3_nt: TGTGCCAGCTCCCCTAACCCCCGGGAGACCCAGTACTTC; v_call: TRBV18; d_call: NA; clone_size: once; cdr3_length: 13; j_call: TRBJ2-5
cdr3_aa: CASSNVDRADGEQFF; cdr3_nt: TGTGCCAGCAGCAACGTGGACAGGGCGGACGGTGAGCAGTTCTTC; v_call: TRBV11-1; d_call: TRBD1; clone_size: NA; cdr3_length: 15; j_call: TRBJ2-1
cdr3_aa: CASSQEGIGGRRYEQYF; cdr3_nt: TGTGCCAGCAGCCAAGAGGGAATCGGGGGCCGGAGGTACGAGCAGTACTTC; v_call: TRBV14; d_call: NA; clone_size: NA; cdr3_length: 17; j_call: TRBJ2-7
cdr3_aa: CASSLSGGLSSPLHF; cdr3_nt: TGTGCCAGCAGTTTATCTGGCGGTCTATCTTCACCCCTCCACTTT; v_call: TRBV27; d_call: NA; clone_size: NA; cdr3_length: 15; j_call: TRBJ1-6
cdr3_aa: CASSQVLGASGANVLTF; cdr3_nt: TGTGCCAGCAGCCAAGTGCTGGGGGCGTCTGGGGCCAACGTCCTGACTTTC; v_call: TRBV14; d_call: NA; clone_size: NA; cdr3_length: 17; j_call: TRBJ2-6
cdr3_aa: CATSQGASYEQYF; cdr3_nt: TGTGCCACCAGTCAGGGGGCTTCCTACGAGCAGTACTTC; v_call: TRBV19; d_call: TRBD1; clone_size: NA; cdr3_length: 13; j_call: TRBJ2-7
cdr3_aa: CASTQTFSEAFF; cdr3_nt: TGTGCCAGTACCCAAACATTTTCTGAAGCTTTCTTT; v_call: TRBV19; d_call: NA; clone_size: NA; cdr3_length: 12; j_call: TRBJ1-1
cdr3_aa: CASSYSPSTGELFF; cdr3_nt: TGTGCCAGCAGTTACTCGCCTTCCACCGGGGAGCTGTTTTTT; v_call: TRBV6-6; d_call: NA; clone_size: NA; cdr3_length: 14; j_call: TRBJ2-2
cdr3_aa: CATSRGGQGGTNYGYTF; cdr3_nt: TGTGCCACCAGCAGAGGCGGACAGGGCGGAACTAACTATGGCTACACCTTC; v_call: TRBV15; d_call: TRBD1; clone_size: NA; cdr3_length: 17; j_call: TRBJ1-2
cdr3_aa: CASSGRGAPYEQYF; cdr3_nt: TGTGCCAGCAGTGGTCGCGGGGCCCCCTACGAGCAGTACTTC; v_call: TRBV7-8; d_call: NA; clone_size: NA; cdr3_length: 14; j_call: TRBJ2-7
cdr3_aa: CASSHQEGRGYTF; cdr3_nt: TGCGCCAGCAGCCATCAGGAGGGCCGAGGCTACACCTTC; v_call: TRBV4-3; d_call: NA; clone_size: NA; cdr3_length: 13; j_call: TRBJ1-2
cdr3_aa: CASSLEGARGYGYTF; cdr3_nt: TGTGCCAGCAGTTTAGAGGGGGCGCGTGGCTATGGCTACACCTTC; v_call: TRBV27; d_call: TRBD1; clone_size: NA; cdr3_length: 15; j_call: TRBJ1-2
cdr3_aa: CASSLGSQGDTQYF; cdr3_nt: TGCGCCAGCAGCTTGGGGTCTCAGGGAGATACGCAGTATTTT; v_call: TRBV5-1; d_call: NA; clone_size: NA; cdr3_length: 14; j_call: TRBJ2-3
cdr3_aa: CASSLQGYSYEQYF; cdr3_nt: TGTGCCAGCAGCTTGCAGGGCTACTCCTACGAGCAGTACTTC; v_call: TRBV5-4; d_call: NA; clone_size: NA; cdr3_length: 14; j_call: TRBJ2-7
cdr3_aa: CASSSHPGRRWGAEAFF; cdr3_nt: TGTGCCAGCAGCTCCCATCCTGGTCGGCGGTGGGGCGCTGAAGCTTTCTTT; v_call: TRBV7-9; d_call: NA; clone_size: NA; cdr3_length: 17; j_call: TRBJ1-1